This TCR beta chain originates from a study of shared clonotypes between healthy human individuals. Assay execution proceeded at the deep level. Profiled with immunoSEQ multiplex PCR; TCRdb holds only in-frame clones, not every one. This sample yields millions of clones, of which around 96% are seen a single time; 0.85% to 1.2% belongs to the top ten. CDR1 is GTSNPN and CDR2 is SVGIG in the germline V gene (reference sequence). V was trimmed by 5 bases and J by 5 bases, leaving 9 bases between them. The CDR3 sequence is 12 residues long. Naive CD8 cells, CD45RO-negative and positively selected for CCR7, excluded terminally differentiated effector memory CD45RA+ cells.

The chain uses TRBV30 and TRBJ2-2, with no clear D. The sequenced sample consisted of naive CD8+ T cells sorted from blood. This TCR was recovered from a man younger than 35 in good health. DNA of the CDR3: TGTGCCTGGGAAATGAGGACCGGGGAGCTGTTTTTT. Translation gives CAWEMRTGELFF.